This TCR beta chain emerged from a study of control samples from healthy donors and cancer patients. Only in-frame clones appear in the TCRdb table, and some are missing; sequencing was by immunoSEQ multiplex PCR. The sample lists 150,000 to 170,000 clones; 90% to 95% were seen once. Germline V lookup: CDR1 SGHNT, CDR2 YYREEE (reference sequence). V was clipped by 0 bases and J by 7 bases, with 19 bases between them. This CDR3 is built from 16 residues. The sequenced sample consisted of blood. This TCR was recovered from a man in his forties in good health. The J gene is TRBJ1-1, the V gene TRBV5-4; no definite D call. The CDR3 sequence is CASSLGRTGYWVEAFF. The DNA of the CDR3 is TGTGCCAGCAGCTTGGGGCGTACTGGATACTGGGTTGAAGCTTTCTTT. Complete variable domain (other parts from reference TRBV5-4 and TRBJ1-1): ETGVTQSPTHLIKTRGQQVTLRCSSQSGHNTVSWYQQALGQGPQFIFQYYREEENGRGNFPPRFSGLQFPNYSSELNVNALELDDSALYLCASSLGRTGYWVEAFFGQGTRLTVV.